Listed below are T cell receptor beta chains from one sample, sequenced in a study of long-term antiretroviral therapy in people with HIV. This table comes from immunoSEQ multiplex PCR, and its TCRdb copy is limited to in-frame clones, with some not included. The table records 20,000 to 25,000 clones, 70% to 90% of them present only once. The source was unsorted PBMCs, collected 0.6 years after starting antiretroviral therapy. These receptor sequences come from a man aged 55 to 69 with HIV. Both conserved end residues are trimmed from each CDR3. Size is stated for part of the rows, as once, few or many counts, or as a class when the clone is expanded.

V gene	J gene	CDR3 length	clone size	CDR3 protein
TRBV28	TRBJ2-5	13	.	ASRLPGHSQETQY
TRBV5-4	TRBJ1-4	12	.	ASSLGLTGEKLF
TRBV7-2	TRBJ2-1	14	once	ASSFAASGAYNEQF
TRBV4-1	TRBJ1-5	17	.	ASSPLGVSAEWSNQPQH
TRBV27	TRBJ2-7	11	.	ASSFFRGYEQY
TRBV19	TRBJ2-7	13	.	ASSIVNGYYERQY
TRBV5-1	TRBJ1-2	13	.	ASSLAVGDPDGYT
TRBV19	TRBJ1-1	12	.	ASNNFQGGTEAF
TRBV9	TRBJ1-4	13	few	ASSATYRAGEKLF
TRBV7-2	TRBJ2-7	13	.	ASSFVLAGVDEQY
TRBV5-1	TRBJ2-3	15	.	ASSPGLAGGSTDTQY
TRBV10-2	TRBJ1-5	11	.	ASSEREAQPQH
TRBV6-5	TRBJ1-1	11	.	ASLDRLNTEAF
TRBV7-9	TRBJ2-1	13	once	ASSLGQGTYNEQF
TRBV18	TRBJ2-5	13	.	ASSPPKPGLETQY
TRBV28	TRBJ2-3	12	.	ASSARGGPDTQY
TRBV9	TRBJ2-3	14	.	ASSVVQEVNTDTQY
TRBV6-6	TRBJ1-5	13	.	ASSPQIGGNQPQH
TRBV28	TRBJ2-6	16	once	ASSSLKSSRSGANVLT
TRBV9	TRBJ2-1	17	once	ASSVAGLAVQSSYNEQF
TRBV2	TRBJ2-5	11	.	ASSEVLAETQY
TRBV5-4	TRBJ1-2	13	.	ASSLEVGMNYGYT
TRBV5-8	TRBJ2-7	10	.	ASSFERYEQY
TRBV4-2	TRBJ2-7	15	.	ASSASTQTSIGYEQY
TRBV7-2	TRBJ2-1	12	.	ASSQGLAGDEQF
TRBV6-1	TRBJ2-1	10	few	ASSGGGREQF
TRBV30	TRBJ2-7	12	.	AWNTLGQVYEQY
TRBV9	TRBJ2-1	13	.	ASSVAPTGGNEQF
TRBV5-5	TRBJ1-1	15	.	ASSLRVAGELPFEAF
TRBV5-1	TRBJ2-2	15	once	ASSFPFGQAPTGELF
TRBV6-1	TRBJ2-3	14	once	ASSEDSGVILGTQY
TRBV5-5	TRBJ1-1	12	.	ASSLEGGSTEAF
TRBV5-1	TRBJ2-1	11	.	ASTFSGNNEQF
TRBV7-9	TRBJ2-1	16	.	ASSRGTPHQGSYNEQF
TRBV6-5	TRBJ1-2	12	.	ASSRAPSDYGYT
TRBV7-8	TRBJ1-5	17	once	ASSDRDRGAVRSNQPQH
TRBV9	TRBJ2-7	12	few	ASSVDPGTYEQY
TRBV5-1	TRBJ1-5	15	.	ASSYGTRDLSNQPQH
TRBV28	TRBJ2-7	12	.	ASSPGGAAYEQY
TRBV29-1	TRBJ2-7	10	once	SVRTGAVEQY
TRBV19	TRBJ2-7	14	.	ASSPLRSGRRNEQY
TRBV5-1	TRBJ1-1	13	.	ASSPLTGGDTEAF
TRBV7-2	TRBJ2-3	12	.	ASSSDGSTDTQY